These 5 T cell receptor beta chains were sequenced from one sample in a study of beta chain features in type 1 diabetes. Whole-study results and caveats: Shortening that was moderate but significant affected the TCRB CDR3s of Type 1 diabetes patients in all four CD4+ subsets.

Their antigens remain unidentified. All of the isolated RNA was reverse transcribed, so expressed TCRB transcripts were sequenced. Here immunoSEQ multiplex PCR was the method, and the copy in TCRdb shows in-frame clones only, minus some. The table records 130,000 or so clones, 7.5% to 9.5% of them present only once. Material: central memory CD4+ T cells from blood. The source of these receptors is a man under 40 with type 1 diabetes.

V usage is TRBV7-8 and J usage is TRBJ1-6; 8 bases are a match to TRBD1. This CDR3 comprises 14 residues. Germline CDR1 reads SGHVS; CDR2 reads FQNEAQ. V gave up 5 bases and J gave up 7 bases; unmatched junction bases: 4. The CDR3 loop is CASSLRQGNSPLHF. The CDR3 DNA reads as TGTGCCAGCAGCCTTAGACAGGGGAATTCACCCCTCCACTTT.

The chain is built from TRBV7-8 and TRBJ2-4; D is ambiguous. CDR1 and CDR2 from the germline V gene are SGHVS and FQNEAQ. This CDR3 contains 15 residues. The V gene lost 1 base and the J gene lost 7 bases, with 14 bases spanning the gap. CDR3 DNA sequence: TGTGCCAGCAGCTTAGATGTTCGGTCCGTGAACATTCAGTACTTC. This gives the protein CASSLDVRSVNIQYF.

This clone was observed a few times. The chain combines TRBV9 with TRBJ2-5, with D possibly matching TRBD2 (5 bases). CDR1 and CDR2 from the germline V gene are SGDLS and YYNGEE. CDR3 size: 15 residues. Trimming removed 4 bases at V and 1 base at J, with 14 bases between. The CDR3 nucleotides read TGTGCCAGCAGCCCAAGCGTCGGACTCCAAGAGACCCAGTACTTC. This encodes CASSPSVGLQETQYF.

The V call is TRBV7-2, the J call TRBJ1-1; tentatively, D is TRBD1 (6 bases). The CDR3 consists of 15 residues. Germline assignment: CDR1 SGHTA and CDR2 FQGNSA. V lost 5 bases and J 7 bases, leaving 20 bases between the germline ends. The CDR3 loop is CASSVSRGAFNEAFF. Written as DNA, the CDR3 is TGTGCCAGCAGCGTCTCCCGGGGGGCCTTTAATGAAGCTTTCTTT. The entire variable domain, with the rest obtained from reference TRBV7-2 and TRBJ1-1, is as follows: GAGVSQSPSNKVTEKGKDVELRCDPISGHTALYWYRQSLGQGLEFLIYFQGNSAPDKSGLPSDRFSAERTGGSVSTLTIQRTQQEDSAVYLCASSVSRGAFNEAFFGQGTRLTVV.

As to this clone: Because it lacks the conserved phenylalanine or tryptophan at the end, this CDR3 is likely a read error. It is unclear where the CDR3 begins or ends on the DNA, so no DNA is shown, and the CDR3 is as TCRdb lists it. The rearrangement joins TRBV13 to TRBJ2-7; TRBD2 is the table's D call, not checked against the DNA. The V gene's germline CDR1 is PRHDT and CDR2 FYEKMQ (reference sequence). Counting both end residues, the CDR3 totals 10 amino acids. CDR3 amino acids: CASSFPGGKD.